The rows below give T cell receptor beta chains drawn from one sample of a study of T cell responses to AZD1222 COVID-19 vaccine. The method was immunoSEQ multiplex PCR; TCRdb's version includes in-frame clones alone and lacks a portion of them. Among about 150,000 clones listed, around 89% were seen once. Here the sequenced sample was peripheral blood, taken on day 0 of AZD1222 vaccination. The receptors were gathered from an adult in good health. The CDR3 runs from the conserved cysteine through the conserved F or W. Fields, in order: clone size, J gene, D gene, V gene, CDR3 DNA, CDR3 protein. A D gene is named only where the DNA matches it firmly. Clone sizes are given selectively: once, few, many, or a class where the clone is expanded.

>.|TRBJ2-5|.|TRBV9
TGTGCCAGCAGCGTAGCTGGTGGGGGCCATGAGGAGACCCAGTACTTC
CASSVAGGGHEETQYF
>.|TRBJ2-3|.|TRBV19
TGTGCCAGTAGTATAGAAAAGGCGAGTACCACAGATACGCAGTATTTT
CASSIEKASTTDTQYF
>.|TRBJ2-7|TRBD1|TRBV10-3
TGTGCCATCAGGAGGACAGGGGGCTCCTACGAGCAGTACTTC
CAIRRTGGSYEQYF
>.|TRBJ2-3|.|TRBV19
TGTGCCAGTAGTTTTAGGGGCGTTAGCACAGATACGCAGTATTTT
CASSFRGVSTDTQYF
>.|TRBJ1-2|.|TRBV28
TGTGCCAGCAGTTTACTGGTGCATGGCTACACCTTC
CASSLLVHGYTF
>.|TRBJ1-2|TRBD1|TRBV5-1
TGCGCCAGCAGCTTGGCCGGACAGGGTGGCTATGGCTACACCTTC
CASSLAGQGGYGYTF
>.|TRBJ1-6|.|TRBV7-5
TGTGTCAGAAGCTTAGCCGACACTCGGGGACATAATTCACCCCTCCACTTT
CVRSLADTRGHNSPLHF
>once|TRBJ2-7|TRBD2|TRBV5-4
TGTGCCAGCAGCCGCGGGGGAGCGGGCGGGTCCTACGAGCAGTACTTC
CASSRGGAGGSYEQYF
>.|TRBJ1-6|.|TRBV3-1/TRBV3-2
TGTGCCAGCAGCCAGGGAGAGCGTAATTCACCCCTCCACTTT
CASSQGERNSPLHF
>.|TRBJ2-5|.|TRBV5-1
TGCGCCAGCAGCCGAGGCGTTGCGGACGACAAGTACTTC
CASSRGVADDKYF
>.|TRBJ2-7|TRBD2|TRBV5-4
TGTGCCAGCAGCACAGGACTAGCACCCTCGTCCGGCGAGCAGTACTTC
CASSTGLAPSSGEQYF
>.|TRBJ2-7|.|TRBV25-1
TGTGCCAGTAATCCTTCGGGCAGGGGATGGGAGCAGTACTTC
CASNPSGRGWEQYF
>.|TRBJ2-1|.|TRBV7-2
TGTGCCAGCAGCTTCATGGGCGAGCAGTTCTTC
CASSFMGEQFF
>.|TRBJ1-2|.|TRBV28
TGTGCCAGCAGTTTGGGTACAGGGAACTATGGCTACACCTTC
CASSLGTGNYGYTF
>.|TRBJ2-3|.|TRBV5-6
TGTGCCAGCAGCTTGTTGTCCTGGGATACGCAGTATTTT
CASSLLSWDTQYF
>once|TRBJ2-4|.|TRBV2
TGTGCCAGCCGGTCGGGACTCCGCAACATTCAGTACTTC
CASRSGLRNIQYF
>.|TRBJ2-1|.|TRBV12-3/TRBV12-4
TGTGCCAGCGGATTTTACAATGAGCAGTTCTTC
CASGFYNEQFF
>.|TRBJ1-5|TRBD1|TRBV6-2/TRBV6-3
TGTGCCAGCAGTCCAGACAGGGGTTTCTTCAATCAGCCCCAGCATTTT
CASSPDRGFFNQPQHF
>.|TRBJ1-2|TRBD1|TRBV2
TGTGCCAGCAGTGAACAGGCAGGGGGAGACTATGGCTACACCTTC
CASSEQAGGDYGYTF
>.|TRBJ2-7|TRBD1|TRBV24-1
TGTGCCACCAGTGGGACCGACAGGGGCTCCTACGAGCAGTACTTC
CATSGTDRGSYEQYF
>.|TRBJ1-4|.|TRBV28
TGTGCCATCTCACAGGGCATCGCTGAAAAACTGTTTTTT
CAISQGIAEKLFF
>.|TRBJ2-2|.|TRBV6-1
TGTGCCAGCAGTGAGGGACTCCATGCTCAGGCCGGGGAGCTGTTTTTT
CASSEGLHAQAGELFF
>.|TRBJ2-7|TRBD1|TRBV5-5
TGTGCCAGCAGCAGACAGGGGGCCGACGAGCAGTACTTC
CASSRQGADEQYF
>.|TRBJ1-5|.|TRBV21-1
TGTGCCAGCAGCAAGGAGCGTAGCAATCAGCCCCAGCATTTT
CASSKERSNQPQHF
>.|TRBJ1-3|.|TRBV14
TGTGCCAGCAGCATAACAGGAAACACCATATATTTT
CASSITGNTIYF
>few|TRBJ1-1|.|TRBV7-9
TGTGCCAGCAGCTTAGTGAACACTGAAGCTTTCTTT
CASSLVNTEAFF
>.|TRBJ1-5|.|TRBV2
TGTGCCAGCAGTGAAAGGTGGGGGAACAATCAGCCCCAGCATTTT
CASSERWGNNQPQHF
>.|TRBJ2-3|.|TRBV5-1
TGCGCCAGCAGCTTGGTCCAGCTCACAGATACGCAGTATTTT
CASSLVQLTDTQYF